This paragraph covers one TCR beta chain sequence. Per germline, CDR1 KGHDR and CDR2 SFDVKD. J gave up 3 bases and V 3 bases, and 6 bases lay outside the gene matches. The CDR3 contains 17 residues. Original processing notes: Researchers report that nucleated cell counts were estimated from reference gene primer amplification. Only in-frame clones appear in the TCRdb table, and some are missing; sequencing was by immunoSEQ multiplex PCR. The V and J calls and clone size are taken from that table; D and trimming were inferred from the DNA. This repertoire shows roughly 380,000 clones, 88% found once; its top ten account for approximately 1%. This specimen comes from a study of blood T cell repertoires in COVID-19. The wider study: Sites across the United States, Italy and Spain contributed samples from acute and convalescent COVID-19.

Participant reports of clinical history set cohort assignment. This chain uses TRBV24-1 with TRBJ2-7; 14 positions agree with TRBD2. The source of this sequence is a woman under 40 who had been exposed to COVID-19. Material: PBMCs or T cells enriched from blood (not recorded which). The CDR3 coding sequence is TGTGCCACCAGTGATCACCCCGGGACTAGCGGGAGCTACGAGCAGTACTTC. Translated, it gives CATSDHPGTSGSYEQYF.